This T cell receptor beta chain was found in a study of OX40 agonist ivuxolimab in advanced cancers. Across the whole study: The group had a mean age of about 60 years, ranged from about 20 to 79, and was 82.7% male. Study-wide findings and caveats: Among T cells, CD8+ cells averaged more expanded clones than CD4+ cells. Nonresponders, in some cases, also had low normalized T-cell clonal expansion.

Comments on this clone: The antigen remains unidentified.

TCRdb keeps only in-frame clones here, not all; method: immunoSEQ multiplex PCR. The repertoire holds 15,000 to 20,000 clones, with 65% to 90% as singletons. Sequencing used CD4+ or CD8+ T cells sorted from blood, obtained in a trial of the OX40 agonist ivuxolimab. The receptor comes from an adult with an advanced solid tumor such as melanoma, head and neck, liver or kidney cancer.

The CDR3 nucleotides read TGTGCCAGCACCCCCGCGGGTCAAAGGGTCGGTACCGGGGAGCTGTTTTTT. This codes for CASTPAGQRVGTGELFF. The chain carries TRBV11-2 and TRBJ2-2, with D perhaps matching TRBD2 (5 bases). This CDR3 spans 17 amino acids. Germline-derived CDR1 and CDR2 are SGHAT and FQNNGV. The V end was cut by 7 bases, the J end by 5 bases, with 23 bases between.